A single sample gave rise to the 32 T cell receptor beta chains below, sequenced in a study of vaccination and CD4 T cells after COVID-19. Documented treatment: roughly 11-day PBMC culture with coronavirus spike peptide pools or control peptides (ViraFEST assay). Investigators obtained the unexposed donor's CD4+ T cells before the COVID-19 pandemic (2011-2018). At the Johns Hopkins FTIC core, DNA taken from cultured CD4+ T cells was sequenced by way of the Oncomine TCR Beta short-read assay. The template was genomic DNA from cultured CD4+ T cells. TCRdb ran MiXCR on the PCR reads and lists one entry per CDR3 protein. The sample has roughly 9,000 distinct CDR3 sequences, about 32% seen once; the top ten hold approximately 24%. Antigens of these TCRs are unknown. Source material: CD4+ T cells from blood, cultured in vitro. Every receptor here comes from a human donor in good health.

This clonotype came up once. The chain links TRBV11-3 to TRBJ2-7; D is ambiguous. The CDR3 contains 14 residues. V lost 3 bases and J lost 8, with 17 bases in between. Germline loops: CDR1 SGHNT, CDR2 YENEEA. Here the CDR3 DNA reads TGTGCCAGCAGCTTGTCAGGCCAAAACATCCAGCAGTACTTC. Its protein is CASSLSGQNIQQYF.

The chain couples TRBV6-1 to TRBJ2-7; 8 bases align to TRBD2. CDR3 size: 15 residues. Per germline, CDR1 MNHNS and CDR2 SASEGT. Germline trimming cut 8 bases from V and 0 bases from J; bases unmatched to any gene: 9. The CDR3 region is CASGAGGTSSYEQYF. CDR3 bases: TGTGCCAGCGGGGCGGGGGGCACGAGCTCCTACGAGCAGTACTTC.

In its sample, this clonotype was seen a few times. The chain links TRBV6-1 to TRBJ2-5; 9 bases are shared with TRBD1. CDR1 and CDR2 (germline): MNHNS, SASEGT. There are 14 residues in the CDR3. Trimming removed 4 bases from V and 5 bases from J; junction bases left unmatched: 5. The CDR3 here is CASSVNRGPETQYF. Written as DNA, the CDR3 is TGTGCCAGCAGTGTTAACAGGGGGCCGGAGACCCAGTACTTC.

The J gene is TRBJ2-7, the V gene TRBV19; perhaps TRBD2 as D (7 bases). Germline loops: CDR1 LNHDA, CDR2 SQIVND (reference sequence). The CDR3 runs to 16 residues. Trimming shortened V by 5 bases and J by 4 bases, and 21 bases separated the two germline ends. The CDR3 sequence: CASSSGGGSIAYEQYF. CDR3 nucleotide sequence: TGTGCCAGTAGTTCCGGGGGCGGGAGTATTGCGTACGAGCAGTACTTC.

The sample holds a few counts of this clonotype. The chain recombines TRBV20-1 with TRBJ2-6; D remains unclear. This CDR3 contains 13 residues. Germline V gene data show CDR1 as DFQATT and CDR2 as SNEGSKA (reference sequence). The germline V and J ends were trimmed by 3 bases and 7 bases, with 10 bases remaining between them. CDR3 DNA: TGCAGTGCTAGGAGTCCTATAGCCAACGTCCTGACTTTC. This gives the protein CSARSPIANVLTF.

The chain carries TRBV5-5 and TRBJ2-7, with D tentatively TRBD1 (5 bases). Germline assignment: CDR1 SGHKS and CDR2 YYEKEE (reference sequence). V lost 2 bases to trimming and J lost 2 bases, with 14 bases between them. The CDR3 contains 15 residues. CDR3 bases: TGTGCCAGCAGCTTAATGGGGCAACAAGCCTACGAGCAGTACTTC. This sequence encodes CASSLMGQQAYEQYF.

The count of this clonotype is one. The CDR3 loop reads CASSPTSGSYNEQFF. For the CDR3, the DNA is TGTGCCAGCAGCCCCACTAGCGGCTCCTACAATGAGCAGTTCTTC. This chain connects TRBV12-3 or TRBV12-4 to TRBJ2-1; TRBD2 matches 8 bases. With V trimmed by 6 bases and J by 0 bases, 4 bases remained unmatched. The CDR3 spans 15 residues.

This clonotype showed up just a few times. The CDR3 protein is CASQGTGNAPLLFF. In DNA form, the CDR3 reads TGTGCCAGCCAAGGTACCGGGAACGCCCCACTGCTGTTTTTT. The chain employs TRBV6-1 and TRBJ2-2; a possible D gene is TRBD2 (5 bases). Trimming cost V 8 bases and J 13 bases, with 23 bases left between them. Germline-derived CDR1 and CDR2 are MNHNS and SASEGT. The CDR3 has 14 residues.

This clonotype was counted only a few times. The chain carries TRBV21-1 and TRBJ1-1; the table's D gene call, TRBD1, was not cross checked with the DNA. TRBV21-1 represents a pseudogene. This CDR3 spans 15 amino acids. For the CDR3, the DNA is TGTGCCAGCAGCAGTCGACAGGGTTATGACACTGAAGCTTTCTTT. Protein product: CASSSRQGYDTEAFF.

The chain combines TRBV4-3 with TRBJ2-7; 9 positions match TRBD1. The CDR3 sequence is 14 residues long. Germline assignment: CDR1 LGHNA and CDR2 YSLEER. V lost 2 bases, J lost 6 bases, and 5 bases stayed unmatched. In DNA form, the CDR3 reads TGCGCCAGCAGCCAATCGGGACAGGGAATCGAGCAGTACTTC. Its protein is CASSQSGQGIEQYF.

J is TRBJ2-3 and V is TRBV2; the D gene is possibly TRBD1 (5 bases). Germline CDR1 reads SNHLY; CDR2 reads FYNNEI. With 6 bases removed from V and 4 bases from J, the gap between germline ends came to 8 bases. The CDR3 loop spans 12 amino acids. The CDR3 DNA follows: TGTGCCAGCAGGTTAGGGGCAGATACGCAGTATTTT. Its translation: CASRLGADTQYF.

V gene TRBV6-1 combines with J gene TRBJ1-2; 8 nucleotides match TRBD1. The germline CDR1 and CDR2 sequences are MNHNS and SASEGT. This CDR3 region has 13 residues. J lost 4 bases, V lost 6 bases, and 4 bases had no gene match. The CDR3 loop reads CASSPGQVYGYTF. CDR3 in DNA: TGTGCCAGCAGCCCGGGACAGGTCTATGGCTACACCTTC.

This chain uses TRBV6-5 with TRBJ1-5; no clear D. Between the trimmed V and J ends, which lost 0 bases and 5 bases, there was a span of 8 bases. Looked up from germline, CDR1 is MNHEY and CDR2 is SVGAGI. CDR3 size: 14 residues. CDR3 sequence: CASSYSSGDQPQHF. CDR3 DNA: TGTGCCAGCAGTTACTCGTCTGGAGATCAGCCCCAGCATTTT.

The chain links TRBV20-1 to TRBJ2-3; D not certain. Deletions cut 3 bases from V and 1 base from J, with 8 bases between. This CDR3 region has 13 residues. Looked up from germline, CDR1 is DFQATT and CDR2 is SNEGSKA (reference sequence). DNA for the CDR3: TGCAGTGCTAGCCTAAGCGGCACAGATACGCAGTATTTT. It specifies CSASLSGTDTQYF.

This clonotype showed up just a few times. The V and J genes are TRBV6-5 and TRBJ2-7; perhaps TRBD2 as D (7 bases). Looked up from germline, CDR1 is MNHEY and CDR2 is SVGAGI. The V end lost 0 bases, the J end lost 4 bases, and 16 bases lay between the germline ends. This CDR3 is built from 16 residues. CDR3 DNA: TGTGCCAGCAGTTACTCGAGGGGGGGTCACTCTTACGAGCAGTACTTC. Protein product: CASSYSRGGHSYEQYF.

This clonotype was detected only a few times. This chain connects TRBV7-8 to TRBJ1-6; D not resolved. The CDR3 covers 15 residues. V lost 1 base, J lost 2 bases, and 6 bases lay in between. CDR1 SGHVS and CDR2 FQNEAQ come from the germline V gene. The DNA for the CDR3 is TGTGCCAGCAGCTTAGTCGGCGCCTATAATTCACCCCTCCACTTT. This codes for CASSLVGAYNSPLHF.

This clonotype has only a few counts. The chain combines TRBV6-1 with TRBJ2-7; 7 bases are shared with TRBD1. V shed 1 base, J shed 6 bases, and the junction held 9 bases outside the gene matches. The CDR3 runs 15 residues. Germline CDR1 reads MNHNS; CDR2 reads SASEGT. DNA of the CDR3: TGTGCCAGCAGTGAAGTGGGCAGGGGGTCTACCGAGCAGTACTTC. Its protein product is CASSEVGRGSTEQYF.

This rearrangement joins TRBV9 to TRBJ1-1; D perhaps matches TRBD1 (6 bases). The CDR3 extends over 14 amino acids. V was pared by 4 bases and J by 4 bases, with 14 bases between. The germline CDR1 and CDR2 sequences are SGDLS and YYNGEE. The CDR3: CASSPTGRGTEAFF. The CDR3 bases are TGTGCCAGCAGCCCCACAGGGCGCGGCACTGAAGCTTTCTTT.

This clonotype ranks as medium-sized. The J gene is TRBJ1-1, the V gene TRBV6-1; D uncertain. V was shortened by 7 bases and J by 4 bases, with 13 bases between the two germline ends. Germline V gene data show CDR1 as MNHNS and CDR2 as SASEGT. The CDR3 consists of 13 residues. The CDR3 loop is CASTITFPTEAFF. As DNA, the CDR3 is TGTGCCAGCACCATAACCTTCCCCACTGAAGCTTTCTTT.

This chain uses TRBV20-1 with TRBJ2-5; D uncertain. The CDR3 runs 13 residues. Trimming removed 2 bases at V and 3 bases at J, with 10 bases between. Germline CDR1 is DFQATT and CDR2 is SNEGSKA (reference sequence). CDR3: CSARSNIEETQYF. The CDR3 coding sequence is TGCAGTGCTAGATCAAACATCGAAGAGACCCAGTACTTC.

This clonotype has only a few counts. The V gene is TRBV7-2, the J gene TRBJ2-7, with 13 positions matching TRBD2. Germline lookup yields CDR1 SGHTA and CDR2 FQGNSA. The CDR3 spans 14 residues. With V trimmed by 5 bases and J by 6 bases, 4 bases remained unmatched. CDR3 in DNA: TGTGCCAGCAGCGCGGGACTAGCGGGAATCGAGCAGTACTTC. Its protein is CASSAGLAGIEQYF.

The V gene is TRBV7-6, the J gene TRBJ2-1; D possibly corresponds to TRBD1 (6 bases). The CDR3 is 16 amino acids. V was cut by 1 base and J by 8 bases, with 18 bases left in between. Per the germline V gene, CDR1 is SGHVS and CDR2 is FNYEAQ. The CDR3, as DNA: TGTGCCAGCAGCTTAGAACAGGGAAGTACCCTGGATGAGCAGTTCTTC. This encodes CASSLEQGSTLDEQFF.

The chain uses TRBV7-2 and TRBJ2-5, with 12 bases matching TRBD2. The V gene end was trimmed by 3 bases and the J gene end by 5 bases; junction bases not matched to a gene: 4. This CDR3 has 15 amino acids. Germline CDR1 SGHTA, CDR2 FQGNSA. The CDR3 spells CASSLTSGSRETQYF. The CDR3, as DNA: TGTGCCAGCAGCTTGACTAGCGGGAGCCGGGAGACCCAGTACTTC.

In its sample, this clonotype was seen a few times. The chain links TRBV6-2 or TRBV6-3 to TRBJ2-2; 7 nucleotides line up with TRBD2. J gave up 2 bases and V 6 bases, and 9 bases lay outside the gene matches. Per the germline V gene, CDR1 is MNHEY and CDR2 is SVGEGT. This CDR3 is built from 16 residues. In DNA, the CDR3 is TGTGCCAGCAGCCAGACTAGCTTAAGAAACACCGGGGAGCTGTTTTTT. Amino acids: CASSQTSLRNTGELFF.

This clonotype was counted only a few times. J is TRBJ2-7 and V is TRBV20-1; TRBD1 matches 7 bases. The trim removed 3 bases at V and 2 bases at J, leaving 4 bases unmatched. CDR3 size: 13 residues. Germline CDR1 and CDR2: DFQATT and SNEGSKA (reference sequence). DNA of the CDR3: TGCAGTGCTAGGACAGGGTTAACCTACGAGCAGTACTTC. Translated, it gives CSARTGLTYEQYF.

This sequence joins TRBV20-1 and TRBJ2-1; possible D gene TRBD1, 6 bases. The CDR3 has 15 residues. The V gene lost 6 bases and the J gene lost 4 bases, with 19 bases spanning the gap. From germline, CDR1 is DFQATT and CDR2 SNEGSKA (reference sequence). In DNA form, the CDR3 reads TGCAGTGCAACTTCAGGGGCGTCATATTACAATGAGCAGTTCTTC. Amino acids: CSATSGASYYNEQFF.

This clonotype was counted only a few times. The V call is TRBV4-3, the J call TRBJ1-1; D gene ambiguous. This CDR3 comprises 16 residues. V was pared by 4 bases and J by 3 bases, with 18 bases between. The germline CDR1 and CDR2 sequences are LGHNA and YSLEER. The CDR3 DNA sequence: TGCGCCAGCAGCCCGGGCCTACTAGATCCCCACACTGAAGCTTTCTTT. Translating gives CASSPGLLDPHTEAFF.

The V call is TRBV28, the J call TRBJ1-6, with D hard to call. The V and J ends lost 8 bases and 0 bases respectively, with 5 bases between them. The CDR3 extends over 13 amino acids. Per germline, CDR1 MDHEN and CDR2 SYDVKM. CDR3 in amino acids: CASGSSYNSPLHF. In DNA, the CDR3 is TGTGCCAGCGGAAGCTCCTATAATTCACCCCTCCACTTT.

The rearrangement uses TRBV15 and TRBJ1-5; no clear D gene. This CDR3 spans 15 amino acids. Deletions cut 5 bases from V and 0 bases from J, with 11 bases between. CDR1 LNHNV and CDR2 YYDKDF come from the germline V gene (reference sequence). The CDR3 loop reads CATSPWVSSNQPQHF. DNA for the CDR3: TGTGCCACCAGCCCTTGGGTCTCTAGCAATCAGCCCCAGCATTTT.

The chain carries TRBV12-3 or TRBV12-4 and TRBJ1-6; D is perhaps TRBD1 (6 bases). This CDR3 has 15 amino acids. V was pared by 0 bases and J by 9 bases, with 12 bases between. The DNA of the CDR3 is TGTGCCAGCAGTTTAGCCGGACAGAAGACTTCACCCCTCCACTTT. It encodes CASSLAGQKTSPLHF.

This chain joins TRBV2 and TRBJ2-7; 12 bases agree with TRBD2. The CDR3 sequence is 15 residues long. The junction had 4 bases not matched to a gene; V was cut back by 7 bases and J by 0 bases. Germline values: CDR1 SNHLY, CDR2 FYNNEI. The CDR3 nucleotides read TGTGCCAGCACGGGGGGACTAGCGGGCTCCTACGAGCAGTACTTC. Its translation: CASTGGLAGSYEQYF.

This clonotype has only a few counts. This chain joins TRBV6-5 and TRBJ2-7, with 9 bases lining up with TRBD1. Germline V gives CDR1 MNHEY, CDR2 SVGAGI. This CDR3 is built from 16 residues. With 2 bases clipped from V and 3 bases from J, the junction kept 8 bases outside the gene matches. This chain's CDR3 is CASSYGTGKGVYEQYF. DNA of the CDR3: TGTGCCAGCAGTTACGGGACAGGGAAAGGGGTCTACGAGCAGTACTTC.